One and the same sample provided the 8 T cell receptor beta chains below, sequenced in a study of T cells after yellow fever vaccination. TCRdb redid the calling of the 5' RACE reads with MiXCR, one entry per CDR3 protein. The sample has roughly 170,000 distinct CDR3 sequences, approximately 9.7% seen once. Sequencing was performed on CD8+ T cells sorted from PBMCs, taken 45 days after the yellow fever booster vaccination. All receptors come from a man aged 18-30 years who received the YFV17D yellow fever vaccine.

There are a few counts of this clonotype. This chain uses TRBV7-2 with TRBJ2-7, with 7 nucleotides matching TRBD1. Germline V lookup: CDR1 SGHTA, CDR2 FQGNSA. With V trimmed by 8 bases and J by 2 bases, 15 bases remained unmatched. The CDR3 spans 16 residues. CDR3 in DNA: TGTGCCAGCGCCAGGGACAGACGATTTGTTCCCTACGAGCAGTACTTC. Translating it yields CASARDRRFVPYEQYF.

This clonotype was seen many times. CDR3 sequence: CASSDSDRHTGELFF. CDR3 DNA: TGTGCCAGCAGTGACTCGGACAGGCACACCGGGGAGCTGTTTTTT. The rearrangement links TRBV6-4 to TRBJ2-2, with 7 bases identical to TRBD1. V dropped 0 bases and J dropped 3; count of bases not matched to a gene: 1. The CDR3 is made up of 15 amino acids. From germline, CDR1 is MRHNA and CDR2 SNTAGT.

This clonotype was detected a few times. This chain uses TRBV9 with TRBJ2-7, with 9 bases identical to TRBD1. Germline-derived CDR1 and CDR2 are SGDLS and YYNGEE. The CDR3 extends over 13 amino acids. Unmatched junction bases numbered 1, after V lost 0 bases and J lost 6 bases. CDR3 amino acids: CASSVGQGGEQYV. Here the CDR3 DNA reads TGTGCCAGCAGCGTAGGACAGGGGGGCGAGCAGTACGTC.

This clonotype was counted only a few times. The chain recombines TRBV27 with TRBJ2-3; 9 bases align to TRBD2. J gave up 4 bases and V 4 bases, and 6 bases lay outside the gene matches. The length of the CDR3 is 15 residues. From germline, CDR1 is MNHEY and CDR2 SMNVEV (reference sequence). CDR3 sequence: CASSSGLAFADTQYF. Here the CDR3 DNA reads TGTGCCAGCAGTTCAGGACTAGCGTTCGCAGATACGCAGTATTTT.

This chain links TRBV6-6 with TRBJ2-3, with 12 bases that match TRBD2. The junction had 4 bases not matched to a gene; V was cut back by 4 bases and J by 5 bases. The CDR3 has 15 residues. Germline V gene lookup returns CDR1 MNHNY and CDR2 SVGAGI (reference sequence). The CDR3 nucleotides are TGTGCCAGCAGTTCCGGACTAGCGGGGAGAGATACGCAGTATTTT. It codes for CASSSGLAGRDTQYF.

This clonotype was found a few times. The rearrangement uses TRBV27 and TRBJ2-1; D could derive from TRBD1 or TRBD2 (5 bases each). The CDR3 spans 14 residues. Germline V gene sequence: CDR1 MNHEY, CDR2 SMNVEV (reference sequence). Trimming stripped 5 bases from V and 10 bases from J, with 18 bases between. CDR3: CASSPSGRLEEQFF. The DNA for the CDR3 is TGTGCCAGCAGTCCCTCGGGACGTCTAGAAGAGCAGTTCTTC.

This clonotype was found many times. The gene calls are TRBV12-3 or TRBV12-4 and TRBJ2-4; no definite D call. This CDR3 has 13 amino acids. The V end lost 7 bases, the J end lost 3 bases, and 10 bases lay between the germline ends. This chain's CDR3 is CASTWRGKNIQYF. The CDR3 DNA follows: TGTGCCAGCACCTGGCGAGGCAAAAACATTCAGTACTTC.

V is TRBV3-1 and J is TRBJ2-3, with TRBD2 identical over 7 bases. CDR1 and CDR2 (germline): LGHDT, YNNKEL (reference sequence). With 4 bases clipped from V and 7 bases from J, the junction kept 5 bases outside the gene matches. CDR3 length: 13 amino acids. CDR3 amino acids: CASSPGGGYTQYF. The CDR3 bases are TGTGCCAGCAGCCCTGGGGGGGGTTATACGCAGTATTTT.